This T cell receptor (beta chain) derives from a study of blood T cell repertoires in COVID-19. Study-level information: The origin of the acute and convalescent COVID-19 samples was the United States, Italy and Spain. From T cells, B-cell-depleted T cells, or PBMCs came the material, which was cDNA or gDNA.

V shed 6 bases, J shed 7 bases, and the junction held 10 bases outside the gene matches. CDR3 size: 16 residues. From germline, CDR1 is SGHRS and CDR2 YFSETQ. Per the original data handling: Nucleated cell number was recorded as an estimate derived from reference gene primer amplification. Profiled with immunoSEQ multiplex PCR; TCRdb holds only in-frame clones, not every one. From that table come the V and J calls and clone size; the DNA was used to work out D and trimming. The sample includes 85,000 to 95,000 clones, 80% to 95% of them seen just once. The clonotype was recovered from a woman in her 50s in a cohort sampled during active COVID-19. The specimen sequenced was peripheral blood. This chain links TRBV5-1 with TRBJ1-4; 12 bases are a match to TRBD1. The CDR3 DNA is TGCGCCAGCAATCCGGGACAGGGGGCGTCGAGTGAAAAACTGTTTTTT. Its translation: CASNPGQGASSEKLFF.